These 27 T cell receptor beta chains were all obtained from the same sample, sequenced in a study of naive and memory T cell subsets (dated by TCRdb to the late 2010s). On the study overall, not on this receptor specifically: Naive repertoires, especially CD8, contained a few larger clonotypes, possibly memory cells re-expressing CD45RA.

The library relied on UMI-ligation and nested PCR. Reads for this sample came from an Illumina MiSeq. To cover both TRBC1 and TRBC2, the beta constant-region primer consisted of an equimolar mix of two oligonucleotides. Four rounds of PCR were used to amplify ligated cDNA, with nested alpha and beta constant-region primers being used together with the SP2 primer. TCRdb redid the processing of the public reads, applying fastp at Q25 and MiXCR, and retained in-frame beta chains. Every distinct CDR3 protein forms one entry, paired with its most common genes and DNA. This sample gives more than 120,000 distinct CDR3 sequences in total; approximately 20% of them show up just once. 0.6% to 0.7% of the sample belongs to the ten largest clones. What these receptors recognize is not known. The sequenced material came from naive CD8+ T cells from blood. Interpreted using the paper, the cell subset or site label stands for: naive T cells, CD45RA high CD27+. These receptors were taken from a human donor in good health.

The rearrangement uses TRBV29-1 and TRBJ2-1; 7 bases align to TRBD2. This CDR3 region has 17 residues. CDR1 and CDR2 from the germline V gene are SQVTM and ANQGSEA. With 0 bases clipped from V and 0 bases from J, the junction kept 8 bases outside the gene matches. The CDR3 reads CSVEDILAASSYNEQFF. The CDR3 bases are TGCAGCGTTGAAGATATCCTAGCGGCTAGCTCCTACAATGAGCAGTTCTTC.

The chain uses TRBV4-1 and TRBJ1-1, with TRBD1 as a possible D gene (5 bases). The CDR3 is made up of 15 amino acids. CDR1 is MGHRA and CDR2 is YSYEKL in the germline V gene. V was pared by 4 bases and J by 2 bases, with 14 bases between. CDR3 sequence: CASSPLSGGNTEAFF. The CDR3 DNA follows: TGCGCCAGCAGCCCCCTATCGGGGGGTAACACTGAAGCTTTCTTT.

This CDR3 is CASSQEFLAVTDTQYF. DNA for the CDR3: TGCGCCAGCAGCCAAGAGTTCCTAGCGGTCACAGATACGCAGTATTTT. This chain connects TRBV4-1 to TRBJ2-3, with 7 bases fitting TRBD2. Germline lookup yields CDR1 MGHRA and CDR2 YSYEKL. J was trimmed by 2 bases and V by 0 bases; bases with no gene match: 5. This CDR3 has 16 amino acids.

This clonotype was seen a handful of times. The rearrangement joins TRBV20-1 to TRBJ2-7; D gene ambiguous. Looked up from germline, CDR1 is DFQATT and CDR2 is SNEGSKA (reference sequence). This CDR3 spans 15 amino acids. V was cut by 1 base and J by 3 bases, with 16 bases left in between. The chain's CDR3 is CSARVVGLGFYEQYF. For the CDR3, the DNA is TGCAGTGCTAGAGTTGTAGGTCTGGGCTTCTACGAGCAGTACTTC.

The V call is TRBV29-1, the J call TRBJ2-1; 8 positions match TRBD2. CDR1 is SQVTM and CDR2 is ANQGSEA in the germline V gene. The CDR3 has 13 residues. The J segment lost 6 bases and the V segment lost 4 bases, leaving 5 bases of the junction unmatched. The CDR3 loop is CSVAVGRANEQFF. The CDR3 nucleotides read TGCAGCGTTGCTGTCGGGAGGGCCAATGAGCAGTTCTTC.

The CDR3 nucleotides are TGTGCCAGCAGACCTGACACCCACGAGCAGTACTTC. Residues: CASRPDTHEQYF. V usage is TRBV28 and J usage is TRBJ2-7; the D is unclear. Looked up from germline, CDR1 is MDHEN and CDR2 is SYDVKM. V was pared by 6 bases and J by 5 bases, with 11 bases between. CDR3 length equals 12 residues.

This clonotype occurred a few times. This sequence joins TRBV19 and TRBJ2-1; 11 nucleotides match TRBD2. The CDR3 has 19 residues. After removal of 5 bases from V and 10 bases from J, the junction contained 22 bases not matched to a gene. Germline V gene data show CDR1 as LNHDA and CDR2 as SQIVND (reference sequence). This CDR3 is CASSPGTSGRDLPWREQFF. The CDR3 region has the DNA TGTGCCAGTAGTCCAGGGACTAGCGGTAGAGATCTCCCCTGGAGGGAGCAGTTCTTC.

The rearrangement uses TRBV27 and TRBJ2-7; D uncertain. The CDR3 sequence is 13 residues long. Germline values: CDR1 MNHEY, CDR2 SMNVEV (reference sequence). The V end lost 7 bases, the J end lost 2 bases, and 12 bases lay between the germline ends. CDR3: CASKDTHTYEQYF. CDR3 DNA sequence: TGTGCCAGCAAAGACACTCATACCTACGAGCAGTACTTC.

The rearrangement joins TRBV29-1 to TRBJ2-7, with D unresolved. V was pared by 5 bases and J by 4 bases, with 18 bases between. Germline CDR1 and CDR2: SQVTM and ANQGSEA. This CDR3 comprises 14 residues. CDR3 in amino acids: CSVFEPNWGYEQYF. In nucleotides, the CDR3 is TGCAGCGTTTTCGAGCCGAATTGGGGTTACGAGCAGTACTTC.

This chain connects TRBV29-1 to TRBJ1-3; no reliable D call. The CDR3 is 10 residues long. Germline V gene data show CDR1 as SQVTM and CDR2 as ANQGSEA. V lost 4 bases, J lost 3 bases, and 1 base lay in between. CDR3 sequence reads: CSVVGNTIYF. Here the CDR3 DNA reads TGCAGCGTTGTTGGAAACACCATATATTTT.

V is TRBV10-3 and J is TRBJ2-5; tentatively, D is TRBD1 or TRBD2 (5 bases each). Trimming left V 3 bases short and J 5 bases short, with 16 bases between. CDR1 and CDR2 (germline): ENHRY, SYGVKD. The length of the CDR3 is 15 residues. In DNA, the CDR3 is TGTGCCATCAGTGATACTAGGCCCGGGGCTGAGACCCAGTACTTC. This sequence encodes CAISDTRPGAETQYF.

The chain uses TRBV11-1 and TRBJ2-7; the match to TRBD1 covers 10 bases. Per germline, CDR1 SGHAT and CDR2 FQDESV (reference sequence). The CDR3 spans 15 residues. J lost 4 bases, V lost 3 bases, and 6 bases had no gene match. The CDR3 DNA is TGTGCCAGCAGCTTTGGGACAGGGGTAGGGTACGAGCAGTACTTC. Residues: CASSFGTGVGYEQYF.

This sequence joins TRBV28 and TRBJ2-1; no reliable D call. This CDR3 is built from 13 residues. Trimming stripped 2 bases from V and 5 bases from J, with 7 bases between. The germline gives CDR1 MDHEN, CDR2 SYDVKM. The CDR3 DNA sequence: TGTGCCAGCAGTTTAAGACGGGACAATGAGCAGTTCTTC. Translated: CASSLRRDNEQFF.

The sample holds a few counts of this clonotype. The chain joins TRBV2 to TRBJ2-2; 9 bases are shared with TRBD2. V lost 1 base to trimming and J lost 8 bases; unmatched junction nucleotides: 8. Germline V gene lookup returns CDR1 SNHLY and CDR2 FYNNEI. There are 16 residues in the CDR3. In DNA, the CDR3 is TGTGCCAGCAGTGAAGTTAGCGGGAGATTCGTAGGGGAGCTGTTTTTT. It yields the protein CASSEVSGRFVGELFF.

This clonotype was seen at least ten times. V and J are TRBV6-1 and TRBJ1-1; D uncertain. Germline assignment: CDR1 MNHNS and CDR2 SASEGT. This CDR3 has 13 amino acids. V dropped 6 bases and J dropped 3 bases, with 11 bases sitting between them. The CDR3 DNA reads TGTGCCAGCAGCCCGGGCCCCTACACTGAAGCTTTCTTT. Translation: CASSPGPYTEAFF.

The DNA for the CDR3 is TGCAGTGCTAGAGACCCCCAGGTGGGGGAGGCCCTCCAAGAGACCCAGTACTTC. Translation gives CSARDPQVGEALQETQYF. This chain uses TRBV20-1 with TRBJ2-5; tentative D call: TRBD2 (6 bases). In germline, CDR1 is DFQATT, CDR2 SNEGSKA (reference sequence). Trimming pared 0 bases from V and 1 base from J, leaving 21 bases between. This CDR3 is 18 amino acids long.

The V and J genes are TRBV30 and TRBJ2-1; 11 bases match TRBD2. The CDR3 covers 20 residues. V lost 2 bases to trimming and J lost 0 bases; unmatched junction nucleotides: 15. CDR1 and CDR2 (germline): GTSNPN, SVGIG (reference sequence). CDR3 residues: CAWSNVPGLAAMTSYNEQFF. CDR3 nucleotide sequence: TGTGCCTGGAGTAACGTACCGGGACTAGCGGCAATGACCTCCTACAATGAGCAGTTCTTC.

This clonotype was detected only a few times. The gene calls are TRBV28 and TRBJ2-7, with TRBD2 as a possible D gene (7 bases). This CDR3 spans 14 amino acids. V was clipped by 7 bases and J by 0 bases, with 13 bases between them. Germline V gene sequence: CDR1 MDHEN, CDR2 SYDVKM. The CDR3 region has the DNA TGTGCCAGCACTCTAGGGGGGGTCTCCTACGAGCAGTACTTC. It codes for CASTLGGVSYEQYF.

V and J are TRBV13 and TRBJ1-3, with unresolved D. V shed 7 bases and J shed 4 bases, with 11 bases lying between them. This CDR3 is 13 amino acids long. CDR1 and CDR2 from the germline V gene are PRHDT and FYEKMQ (reference sequence). CDR3 sequence reads: CASTRYGGNTIYF. CDR3 nucleotides: TGTGCCAGCACCCGATACGGGGGAAACACCATATATTTT.

The V and J genes are TRBV28 and TRBJ1-4, with a tentative D call TRBD1 (6 bases). Trimming removed 8 bases from V and 4 bases from J, with 20 bases in between. Germline CDR1 reads MDHEN; CDR2 reads SYDVKM. The CDR3 spans 16 residues. Here the CDR3 reads CASQTGSSSLNEKLFF. CDR3 coding DNA: TGTGCCAGCCAAACAGGGTCGAGCTCACTTAATGAAAAACTGTTTTTT.

The J gene is TRBJ2-7, the V gene TRBV6-1; D is unresolved. This CDR3 contains 14 residues. CDR1 and CDR2 from the germline V gene are MNHNS and SASEGT. Trimming pared 5 bases from V and 0 bases from J, leaving 11 bases between. Written as DNA, the CDR3 is TGTGCCAGCAGTCCCCGGACGGCCTCCTACGAGCAGTACTTC. Encoded protein: CASSPRTASYEQYF.

This chain connects TRBV12-3 or TRBV12-4 to TRBJ2-7; D is possibly TRBD1 or TRBD2 (5 bases each). This CDR3 has 14 amino acids. V gave up 1 base and J gave up 5 bases, with 12 bases separating them. The CDR3 region is CASSLVAGSHEQYF. The CDR3 DNA follows: TGTGCCAGCAGTTTAGTGGCAGGGAGCCACGAGCAGTACTTC.

The DNA for the CDR3 is TGTGCCAGCAGCTTAGAGGCCGCCTACGAGCAGTACTTC. Protein product: CASSLEAAYEQYF. The chain uses TRBV7-6 and TRBJ2-7, with unresolved D. Germline V gene sequence: CDR1 SGHVS, CDR2 FNYEAQ. This CDR3 spans 13 amino acids. V lost 1 base to trimming and J lost 2 bases, with 6 bases between them.

This clonotype was counted between two and nine times. The chain joins TRBV7-2 to TRBJ2-1; no definite D call. The CDR3 consists of 14 residues. Germline values: CDR1 SGHTA, CDR2 FQGNSA. The V and J ends lost 3 bases and 5 bases respectively, with 11 bases between them. CDR3 amino acids: CASSLPTADNEQFF. CDR3 DNA: TGTGCCAGCAGCTTGCCAACGGCGGACAATGAGCAGTTCTTC. The variable domain in full, completed from reference TRBV7-2 and TRBJ2-1, reads GAGVSQSPSNKVTEKGKDVELRCDPISGHTALYWYRQSLGQGLEFLIYFQGNSAPDKSGLPSDRFSAERTGGSVSTLTIQRTQQEDSAVYLCASSLPTADNEQFFGPGTRLTVL.

The chain is built from TRBV4-3 and TRBJ2-3; D may be TRBD2 (5 bases). Between the trimmed V and J ends, which lost 3 bases and 0 bases, there was a span of 16 bases. This CDR3 has 17 amino acids. CDR1 LGHNA and CDR2 YSLEER come from the germline V gene. The CDR3 here is CASSQDQLGGSTDTQYF. The CDR3 DNA reads as TGCGCCAGCAGCCAGGACCAGCTGGGCGGGAGCACAGATACGCAGTATTTT.

In its sample, this clonotype was seen a few times. V gene TRBV7-9 combines with J gene TRBJ1-6; D uncertain. V was shortened by 4 bases and J by 7 bases, with 8 bases between the two germline ends. This CDR3 region has 13 residues. In germline, CDR1 is SEHNR, CDR2 FQNEAQ (reference sequence). CDR3 bases: TGTGCCAGCAGCTCAGCGAAGAATTCACCCCTCCACTTT. Translated, it gives CASSSAKNSPLHF.

The rearrangement links TRBV28 to TRBJ2-2, with unresolved D. The V and J ends lost 6 bases and 1 base respectively, with 6 bases between them. This CDR3 contains 13 residues. The germline V gene encodes CDR1 MDHEN and CDR2 SYDVKM. DNA of the CDR3: TGTGCCAGCAGGGCAGGGAACACCGGGGAGCTGTTTTTT. Its translation: CASRAGNTGELFF.